This entry lists 20 T cell receptor beta chains sequenced from one sample in a study of blood T cell repertoires in COVID-19. Some clones are missing from TCRdb's copy, which holds only in-frame ones; the method was immunoSEQ multiplex PCR. The table shows around 60,000 clones, with roughly 90% occurring only once. Sequences were obtained from peripheral blood. The receptors shown here come from a man aged 55 to 70 with active COVID-19.

This chain links TRBV30 with TRBJ1-6; 7 bases are shared with TRBD1. J was trimmed by 7 bases and V by 4 bases; bases with no gene match: 13. This CDR3 comprises 16 residues. CDR1 and CDR2 (germline): GTSNPN, SVGIG (reference sequence). The CDR3 loop is CAWKAGTVSPNSPLHF. CDR3 sequence (DNA): TGTGCCTGGAAAGCCGGGACAGTGTCACCGAATTCACCCCTCCACTTT.

J is TRBJ2-1 and V is TRBV9; possibly TRBD1 for D (7 bases). Trimming took 4 bases from V and 7 from J, leaving 15 bases between them. Germline CDR1 reads SGDLS; CDR2 reads YYNGEE. This CDR3 contains 14 residues. CDR3 in DNA: TGTGCCAGCAGCCCGTCGACAGGGAGGAATGAGCAGTTCTTC. It yields the protein CASSPSTGRNEQFF.

J is TRBJ2-1 and V is TRBV25-1, with a weak D call TRBD2 (6 bases). Trimming removed 3 bases at V and 8 bases at J, with 14 bases between. The CDR3 totals 14 residues. Germline V gene lookup returns CDR1 MGHDK and CDR2 SYGVNS. CDR3 sequence: CASSDARLVDEQFF. The CDR3 coding sequence is TGTGCCAGCAGTGACGCCCGACTAGTTGATGAGCAGTTCTTC.

This clone was seen just once. The rearrangement uses TRBV11-2 and TRBJ2-7; D is perhaps TRBD2 (7 bases). Trimming cost V 1 base and J 7 bases, with 17 bases left between them. This CDR3 region has 15 residues. CDR1 SGHAT and CDR2 FQNNGV come from the germline V gene. CDR3 coding DNA: TGTGCCAGCAGCTTAGTCCCGGGAGGTCAGGGGGAGCAGTACTTC. Amino acid sequence: CASSLVPGGQGEQYF.

This clone was counted once. The CDR3 DNA follows: TGTGCCAGCACAGCAGGGGAAGCTTTCTTT. Encoded protein: CASTAGEAFF. The chain has TRBV6-5 and TRBJ1-1; tentatively, D is TRBD1 (5 bases). Between the trimmed V and J ends, which lost 7 bases and 8 bases, there was a span of 8 bases. The CDR3 runs to 10 residues. Germline V lookup: CDR1 MNHEY, CDR2 SVGAGI.

V and J are TRBV6-4 and TRBJ1-5; a possible D gene is TRBD1 (6 bases). V was cut by 4 bases and J by 2 bases, with 15 bases left in between. The CDR3 has 16 residues. Germline lookup yields CDR1 MRHNA and CDR2 SNTAGT. The DNA for the CDR3 is TGTGCCAGCAGTGTGGGACAAAATGGAGGCAATCAGCCCCAGCATTTT. It specifies CASSVGQNGGNQPQHF.

The chain has TRBV18 and TRBJ2-5; no clear D gene. The CDR3 extends over 13 amino acids. Germline assignment: CDR1 KGHSH and CDR2 LQKENI. Trimming left V 2 bases short and J 5 bases short, with 9 bases between. CDR3 in DNA: TGTGCCAGCTCACCAATCGCCAGGGAGACCCAGTACTTC. It encodes CASSPIARETQYF.

The chain combines TRBV7-2 with TRBJ1-5, with 7 bases aligning to TRBD1. V lost 4 bases to trimming and J lost 5 bases; unmatched junction nucleotides: 2. The CDR3 sequence is 13 residues long. Per germline, CDR1 SGHTA and CDR2 FQGNSA. CDR3 protein: CASSSRGDQPQHF. CDR3 bases: TGTGCCAGCAGCTCCAGGGGGGATCAGCCCCAGCATTTT. Using reference TRBV7-2 and TRBJ1-5 for the parts outside the CDR3, the full variable domain is GAGVSQSPSNKVTEKGKDVELRCDPISGHTALYWYRQSLGQGLEFLIYFQGNSAPDKSGLPSDRFSAERTGGSVSTLTIQRTQQEDSAVYLCASSSRGDQPQHFGDGTRLSIL.

The J gene is TRBJ2-5, the V gene TRBV7-2; the D is unclear. This CDR3 spans 11 amino acids. The germline V gene encodes CDR1 SGHTA and CDR2 FQGNSA. Trimming left V 5 bases short and J 4 bases short, with 5 bases between. The CDR3 DNA is TGTGCCAGCAGCCCCAGAGAGACCCAGTACTTC. Protein sequence: CASSPRETQYF.

The CDR3 DNA is TGTGCCAGCGTAGAGGGACAGGGGAACTACGAGCAGTACTTC. It encodes CASVEGQGNYEQYF. The rearrangement uses TRBV2 and TRBJ2-7; TRBD1 agrees at 10 bases. V lost 8 bases to trimming and J lost 3 bases; unmatched junction nucleotides: 7. The CDR3 runs 14 residues. Per the germline V gene, CDR1 is SNHLY and CDR2 is FYNNEI.

The chain joins TRBV14 to TRBJ1-2, with TRBD1 as a possible D gene (5 bases). Between the trimmed V and J ends, which lost 2 bases and 4 bases, there was a span of 8 bases. CDR3 size: 13 residues. CDR1 is SGHDN and CDR2 is FVKESK in the germline V gene. CDR3 bases: TGTGCCAGCAGCCAATTCGGGGGCTATGGCTACACCTTC. It is translated as CASSQFGGYGYTF.

The CDR3 is CASSSQGLHTGELFF. CDR3 nucleotides: TGTGCCAGCTCATCTCAGGGTCTTCACACCGGGGAGCTGTTTTTT. This chain joins TRBV18 and TRBJ2-2, with D maybe TRBD1 (5 bases). The germline V gene encodes CDR1 KGHSH and CDR2 LQKENI. The CDR3 runs 15 residues. V was cut by 5 bases and J by 3 bases, with 13 bases left in between.

The chain combines TRBV3-1 (or the pseudogene TRBV3-2) with TRBJ1-2; D remains unclear. Germline-derived CDR1 and CDR2 are LGHDT and YNNKEL (reference sequence). With 4 bases removed from V and 7 bases from J, the gap between germline ends came to 16 bases. The CDR3 spans 14 residues. The CDR3 sequence is CASSPPTERGGYTF. The CDR3 nucleotides read TGTGCCAGCAGCCCCCCCACCGAACGGGGTGGCTACACCTTC.

This clone was recorded only once. This chain links TRBV2 with TRBJ2-2; no clear D. Germline V CDR1 and CDR2: SNHLY, FYNNEI. This CDR3 has 14 amino acids. Deletions cut 1 base from V and 4 bases from J, with 7 bases between. The CDR3 reads CASSEVYLTGELFF. The CDR3 DNA sequence: TGTGCCAGCAGTGAAGTCTACCTCACCGGGGAGCTGTTTTTT.

This rearrangement joins TRBV6-5 to TRBJ1-2; D gene uncertain. CDR3 size: 11 residues. Germline V CDR1 and CDR2: MNHEY, SVGAGI. Trimming took 6 bases from V and 3 from J, leaving 5 bases between them. The CDR3 is CASRSDYGYTF. Here the CDR3 DNA reads TGTGCCAGCAGGAGTGACTATGGCTACACCTTC.

The chain uses TRBV5-1 and TRBJ2-3, with a weak D call TRBD1 (6 bases). This CDR3 region has 15 residues. Trimming stripped 0 bases from V and 2 bases from J, with 10 bases between. The germline CDR1 and CDR2 sequences are SGHRS and YFSETQ. The CDR3 sequence: CASSLGEGDTDTQYF. CDR3 coding DNA: TGCGCCAGCAGCTTGGGTGAGGGGGACACAGATACGCAGTATTTT.

This clone was seen only a few times. The gene calls are TRBV3-1 (or the pseudogene TRBV3-2) and TRBJ2-7; TRBD1 aligns across 9 bases. The CDR3 loop spans 15 amino acids. Germline V gene lookup returns CDR1 LGHDT and CDR2 YNNKEL (reference sequence). Trimming took 4 bases from V and 4 from J; bases not matched to a gene: 8. CDR3: CASSLTGTGWYEQYF. CDR3 nucleotides: TGTGCCAGCAGCCTTACCGGGACAGGGTGGTACGAGCAGTACTTC.

The J gene is TRBJ1-6, the V gene TRBV5-1, with D uncertain. The CDR3 contains 14 residues. The germline V and J ends were trimmed by 3 bases and 8 bases, with 12 bases remaining between them. Germline V CDR1 and CDR2: SGHRS, YFSETQ. The CDR3 spells CASSSGSSDSPLHF. The CDR3 coding sequence is TGCGCCAGCAGCTCCGGGAGTTCTGATTCACCCCTCCACTTT.

The gene calls are TRBV2 and TRBJ2-7; D possibly corresponds to TRBD2 (6 bases). Germline CDR1 is SNHLY and CDR2 is FYNNEI. V lost 4 bases and J 6 bases, leaving 10 bases between the germline ends. The CDR3 has 12 residues. DNA for the CDR3: TGTGCCAGCAGTGTCTGGGAGGCCGAGCAGTACTTC. Encoded protein: CASSVWEAEQYF. Based on the CDR3 plus reference TRBV2 and TRBJ2-7, the full variable domain is EPEVTQTPSHQVTQMGQEVILRCVPISNHLYFYWYRQILGQKVEFLVSFYNNEISEKSEIFDDQFSVERPDGSNFTLKIRSTKLEDSAMYFCASSVWEAEQYFGPGTRLTVT.

The J gene is TRBJ2-7, the V gene TRBV9; 7 nucleotides line up with TRBD1. V was pared by 3 bases and J by 5 bases, with 14 bases of the junction left unmatched. This CDR3 has 16 residues. Germline V lookup: CDR1 SGDLS, CDR2 YYNGEE. CDR3 residues: CASSANRDRPTDEQYF. CDR3 bases: TGTGCCAGCAGCGCAAACCGGGACAGACCAACTGACGAGCAGTACTTC. The full variable domain, rest sourced from reference TRBV9 and TRBJ2-7, is DSGVTQTPKHLITATGQRVTLRCSPRSGDLSVYWYQQSLDQGLQFLIQYYNGEERAKGNILERFSAQQFPDLHSELNLSSLELGDSALYFCASSANRDRPTDEQYFGPGTRLTVT.